These 28 T cell receptor beta chains were all obtained from the same sample, sequenced in a study of CD8+ T cells in alopecia areata. RNA was extracted and reverse transcribed into cDNA as the sequencing template. Data came from immunoSEQ multiplex PCR; TCRdb stores just in-frame clones and leaves some out. The repertoire holds 150,000 to 190,000 clones, about 53% seen once, with 15% to 20% in the top ten. The material was CD8+ T cells sorted from blood, obtained at week 0. These receptors all come from a human donor with alopecia areata.

The V call is TRBV19, the J call TRBJ1-5, with TRBD1 as a possible D gene (5 bases). CDR3 length: 13 residues. In germline, CDR1 is LNHDA, CDR2 SQIVND (reference sequence). Trimming left V 6 bases short and J 9 bases short, with 15 bases between. As DNA, the CDR3 is TGTGCCAGTAGCGGGACCCAGGCGGGGCCCCAGCATTTT. This gives the protein CASSGTQAGPQHF.

A few counts support this clone. J is TRBJ2-3 and V is TRBV7-2; D gene uncertain. Trimming cost V 2 bases and J 0 bases, with 9 bases left between them. Looked up from germline, CDR1 is SGHTA and CDR2 is FQGNSA. The CDR3 has 15 amino acids. CDR3 region: CASSLSPRSTDTQYF. The CDR3 coding sequence is TGTGCCAGCAGCTTATCCCCAAGAAGCACAGATACGCAGTATTTT.

This clone was recorded a few times. The V gene is TRBV23-1, the J gene TRBJ1-2; D gene uncertain. TRBV23-1 is an open reading frame, and its role is uncertain. The CDR3 runs 10 residues. V lost 2 bases and J 6 bases, leaving 1 base between the germline ends. The CDR3 bases are TGCGCCAGCAGTCAAAATGGCTACACCTTC. This codes for CASSQNGYTF.

This clone came up a few times. The chain joins TRBV29-1 to TRBJ2-7; the D gene could be TRBD1 or TRBD2 (6 bases each). CDR1 SQVTM and CDR2 ANQGSEA come from the germline V gene. The CDR3 contains 13 residues. V shed 2 bases and J shed 2 bases, with 10 bases lying between them. Here the CDR3 reads CSVESGGPYEQYF. The CDR3 coding sequence is TGCAGCGTTGAATCTGGGGGGCCCTACGAGCAGTACTTC.

This chain uses TRBV6-5 with TRBJ1-1; no firm D call. This CDR3 spans 14 amino acids. Germline CDR1 and CDR2: MNHEY and SVGAGI. V gave up 8 bases and J gave up 0 bases, with 13 bases separating them. The chain's CDR3 is CASGLTALNTEAFF. CDR3 coding DNA: TGTGCCAGCGGATTAACAGCTTTGAACACTGAAGCTTTCTTT.

The table lists this clone with a count of one. V and J are TRBV13 and TRBJ2-1, with D hard to call. The V gene lost 0 bases and the J gene lost 9 bases, with 9 bases spanning the gap. The CDR3 totals 13 residues. Germline V gene sequence: CDR1 PRHDT, CDR2 FYEKMQ (reference sequence). As DNA, the CDR3 is TGTGCCAGCAGCTTAGGAGGAGATAGTGAGCAGTTCTTC. Translated, it gives CASSLGGDSEQFF.

The chain employs TRBV5-6 and TRBJ2-3; D gene uncertain. V lost 2 bases to trimming and J lost 4 bases, with 5 bases between them. The CDR3 has 12 residues. Germline lookup yields CDR1 SGHDT and CDR2 YYEEEE. The CDR3 sequence is CASSFGADTQYF. The DNA for the CDR3 is TGTGCCAGCAGCTTCGGCGCAGATACGCAGTATTTT.

This clone was counted a few times. The V gene is TRBV28, the J gene TRBJ2-3; the match to TRBD1 covers 7 bases. Germline V gene sequence: CDR1 MDHEN, CDR2 SYDVKM. This CDR3 spans 12 amino acids. V lost 6 bases and J lost 13; bases outside the gene matches: 10. CDR3 sequence: CASSRKTGYEYF. DNA for the CDR3: TGTGCCAGCAGCCGTAAGACAGGGTACGAGTATTTT.

The gene calls are TRBV4-3 and TRBJ1-1, with TRBD1 identical over 8 bases. J lost 8 bases, V lost 1 base, and 9 bases had no gene match. CDR1 and CDR2 from the germline V gene are LGHNA and YSLEER. The CDR3 is 15 residues long. The CDR3: CASSQGSHRGSEAFF. In DNA, the CDR3 is TGCGCCAGCAGCCAAGGCTCCCACAGGGGGAGCGAAGCTTTCTTT.

This sequence joins TRBV15 and TRBJ2-1; TRBD2 might be the D (5 bases). This CDR3 has 17 residues. Germline CDR1 is LNHNV and CDR2 is YYDKDF (reference sequence). V shed 3 bases and J shed 0 bases, with 15 bases lying between them. The CDR3 region is CATSSQISVHSYNEQFF. CDR3 nucleotides: TGTGCCACCAGCAGTCAAATTAGCGTTCACTCCTACAATGAGCAGTTCTTC.

The chain is built from TRBV9 and TRBJ2-3; D possibly corresponds to TRBD2 (5 bases). The CDR3 runs 13 residues. Germline CDR1 reads SGDLS; CDR2 reads YYNGEE. Trimming left V 3 bases short and J 3 bases short, with 8 bases between. The CDR3 sequence is CASSDIATDTQYF. CDR3 nucleotide sequence: TGTGCCAGCAGCGACATAGCGACAGATACGCAGTATTTT.

The genes are TRBV5-6 and TRBJ2-7; 9 positions agree with TRBD1. Germline V gene lookup returns CDR1 SGHDT and CDR2 YYEEEE. The CDR3 has 15 residues. V lost 2 bases and J lost 8; bases outside the gene matches: 11. CDR3 sequence reads: CASSFRDRDILKQYF. CDR3 nucleotide sequence: TGTGCCAGCAGCTTCCGGGACAGGGATATACTGAAGCAGTACTTC.

V gene TRBV29-1 combines with J gene TRBJ2-1, with 14 bases lining up with TRBD2. V gave up 7 bases and J gave up 4 bases; unmatched junction bases: 6. Germline V gene sequence: CDR1 SQVTM, CDR2 ANQGSEA. CDR3 length: 15 amino acids. The CDR3 sequence: CSARLAGGIYNEQFF. The CDR3 DNA is TGCAGCGCCCGACTAGCGGGGGGGATATACAATGAGCAGTTCTTC.

The V and J genes are TRBV7-9 and TRBJ2-7, with 9 positions matching TRBD1. The V gene end was trimmed by 5 bases and the J gene end by 5 bases; junction bases not matched to a gene: 7. The CDR3 totals 14 residues. Germline values: CDR1 SEHNR, CDR2 FQNEAQ (reference sequence). CDR3 DNA: TGTGCCAGCAGCGCTTTAACAGGGGGCCACGAGCAGTACTTC. It is translated as CASSALTGGHEQYF.

This chain connects TRBV5-1 to TRBJ2-1; the D gene could be TRBD1 or TRBD2 (6 bases each). The germline gives CDR1 SGHRS, CDR2 YFSETQ. V was clipped by 7 bases and J by 7 bases, with 12 bases between them. The CDR3 runs 12 residues. CDR3 nucleotides: TGCGCCAGCTCAGGAGGGGGAAATGAGCAGTTCTTC. Translated, it gives CASSGGGNEQFF.

In its sample, this clone was seen a few times. The chain combines TRBV7-2 with TRBJ2-7; TRBD2 agrees at 8 bases. V gave up 1 base and J gave up 0 bases; unmatched junction bases: 5. There are 16 residues in the CDR3. Germline V lookup: CDR1 SGHTA, CDR2 FQGNSA. The CDR3 DNA follows: TGTGCCAGCAGCTTAGTGAGGCGGGGGGCCTCCTACGAGCAGTACTTC. Amino acid sequence: CASSLVRRGASYEQYF.

A few counts support this clone. CDR3 region: CAWSVGTSGGTDTQYF. As DNA, the CDR3 is TGTGCCTGGAGTGTTGGGACATCGGGAGGCACAGATACGCAGTATTTT. V usage is TRBV30 and J usage is TRBJ2-3; the D call may be TRBD1 or TRBD2 (6 bases each). The V and J ends lost 0 bases and 1 base respectively, with 14 bases between them. This CDR3 region has 16 residues. The germline gives CDR1 GTSNPN, CDR2 SVGIG (reference sequence).

The rearrangement uses TRBV19 and TRBJ1-2; D unclear. The CDR3 consists of 19 residues. CDR1 is LNHDA, CDR2 SQIVND, per germline (reference sequence). The V end lost 0 bases, the J end lost 4 bases, and 24 bases lay between the germline ends. This chain's CDR3 is CASSIDPLLEAHMGYGYTF. The CDR3 bases are TGTGCCAGTAGTATAGATCCCCTATTGGAAGCTCATATGGGCTATGGCTACACCTTC.

The rearrangement links TRBV5-1 to TRBJ1-1; 7 bases are a match to TRBD1. The CDR3 is made up of 12 amino acids. Losses at the gene ends were 1 base for V and 8 bases for J; bases not matched to a gene: 2. Germline V gene sequence: CDR1 SGHRS, CDR2 YFSETQ. CDR3 in DNA: TGCGCCAGCAGCTTGAACAGGGGCGAAGCTTTCTTT. Its translation is CASSLNRGEAFF.

The chain couples TRBV25-1 to TRBJ1-6; D is unresolved. V was shortened by 4 bases and J by 6 bases, with 10 bases between the two germline ends. This CDR3 has 14 residues. The germline gives CDR1 MGHDK, CDR2 SYGVNS. CDR3: CASSAYLSNSPLHF. Here the CDR3 DNA reads TGTGCCAGCAGTGCATACCTCAGTAATTCACCCCTCCACTTT.

The chain links TRBV9 to TRBJ2-3; possibly TRBD1 or TRBD2 for D (5 bases each). CDR1 is SGDLS, CDR2 YYNGEE, per germline. This CDR3 region has 14 residues. V was pared by 4 bases and J by 4 bases, with 13 bases between. The CDR3 DNA follows: TGTGCCAGCAGCCGGGGCGAACGGGCAGATACGCAGTATTTT. It codes for CASSRGERADTQYF.

This chain connects TRBV7-9 to TRBJ2-1; D remains unclear. The V gene lost 0 bases and the J gene lost 8 bases, with 2 bases spanning the gap. The CDR3 contains 11 residues. In germline, CDR1 is SEHNR, CDR2 FQNEAQ (reference sequence). CDR3 protein: CASSLADEQFF. DNA for the CDR3: TGTGCCAGCAGCTTAGCGGATGAGCAGTTCTTC.

V is TRBV30 and J is TRBJ2-5, with 10 positions matching TRBD1. The V gene's germline CDR1 is GTSNPN and CDR2 SVGIG (reference sequence). This CDR3 is 14 amino acids long. With V trimmed by 4 bases and J by 7 bases, 9 bases remained unmatched. The DNA of the CDR3 is TGTGCCTGGAACCTTGGGACAGGGGCGGTGACCCAGTACTTC. Translated: CAWNLGTGAVTQYF.

The rearrangement links TRBV11-2 to TRBJ1-2; D is unresolved. The length of the CDR3 is 15 residues. Trimming took off 5 bases at V and 2 bases at J, with 15 bases between the two ends. Per the germline V gene, CDR1 is SGHAT and CDR2 is FQNNGV. CDR3 loop: CASSEGWGGNYGYTF. The CDR3 nucleotides are TGTGCCAGCAGCGAGGGCTGGGGAGGAAACTATGGCTACACCTTC.

This chain links TRBV5-6 with TRBJ1-5, with D possibly being TRBD1 (5 bases). The CDR3 consists of 12 residues. Germline-derived CDR1 and CDR2 are SGHDT and YYEEEE. Trimming left V 2 bases short and J 6 bases short, with 6 bases between. CDR3 protein: CASSFQGQPQHF. CDR3 coding DNA: TGTGCCAGCAGCTTTCAGGGTCAGCCCCAGCATTTT.

Notes on this clone: Other DNA variants within this sample encode the same CDR3. The V and J genes are TRBV30 and TRBJ2-7, with a weak D call TRBD2 (5 bases). The germline V gene encodes CDR1 GTSNPN and CDR2 SVGIG (reference sequence). The ends were cut back, 3 bases at V and 4 bases at J, with 7 bases in the middle. The CDR3 totals 11 residues. The CDR3: CAWRTGYEQYF. The CDR3 DNA sequence: TGTGCCTGGAGGACGGGATACGAGCAGTACTTC.

This clone came up a few times. The J gene is TRBJ1-6, the V gene TRBV5-6, with D possibly matching TRBD1 (6 bases). V gave up 4 bases and J gave up 7 bases, with 15 bases separating them. This CDR3 has 15 residues. Germline CDR1 and CDR2: SGHDT and YYEEEE. The DNA of the CDR3 is TGTGCCAGCAGCCCGGAACAGGGAATGAATTCACCCCTCCACTTT. It yields the protein CASSPEQGMNSPLHF.

The V and J genes are TRBV11-2 and TRBJ2-7, with 9 bases identical to TRBD2. The CDR3 runs to 13 residues. With 4 bases clipped from V and 2 bases from J, the junction kept 0 bases outside the gene matches. The germline CDR1 and CDR2 sequences are SGHAT and FQNNGV. The CDR3 sequence is CASSSSGAYEQYF. The CDR3 DNA reads as TGTGCCAGCAGCTCTAGCGGGGCCTACGAGCAGTACTTC.